This TCR beta chain was profiled in a study of T cell responses to AZD1222 COVID-19 vaccine. Repertoires were generated with immunoSEQ multiplex PCR, while TCRdb's copy carries only in-frame clones and drops some. The data hold 65,000 to 90,000 clones, with roughly nine tenths observed a single time. Comment on this clone: What it binds is not known.

Germline CDR1 reads LGHDT; CDR2 reads YNNKEL (reference sequence). V dropped 4 bases and J dropped 9; count of bases not matched to a gene: 2. This CDR3 region has 11 residues. Study conclusions and caveats: There were mostly white British donors and more females than males, and clonal diversity was possibly underestimated. The study found Spike-specific TCR breadth and depth rose after two AZD1222 doses. Researchers report vaccine-associated CD4 TCRs spanning spike, with dominance at 160-218 and 743-854.

The V call is TRBV3-1 (or the pseudogene TRBV3-2), the J call TRBJ1-1; TRBD1 matches at 7 bases. The receptor was isolated from an adult in good health. Sequencing was performed on peripheral blood, taken on day 0 of AZD1222 vaccination. The CDR3 bases are TGTGCCAGCAGCCGGACAGGACAAGCTTTCTTT. As protein: CASSRTGQAFF.